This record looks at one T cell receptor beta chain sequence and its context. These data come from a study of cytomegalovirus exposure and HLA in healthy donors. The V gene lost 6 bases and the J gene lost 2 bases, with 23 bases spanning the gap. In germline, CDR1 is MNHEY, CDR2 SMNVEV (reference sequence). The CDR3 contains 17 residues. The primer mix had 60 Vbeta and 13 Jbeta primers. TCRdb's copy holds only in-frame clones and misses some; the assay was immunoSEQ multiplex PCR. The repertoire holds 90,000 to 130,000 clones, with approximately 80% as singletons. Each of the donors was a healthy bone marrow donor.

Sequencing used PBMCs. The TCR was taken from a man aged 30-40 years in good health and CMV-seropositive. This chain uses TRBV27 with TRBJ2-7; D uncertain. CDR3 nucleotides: TGTGCCAGCAGGAGATCGGCGGTTGCCCTAAAAGCCTACGAGCAGTACTTC. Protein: CASRRSAVALKAYEQYF.